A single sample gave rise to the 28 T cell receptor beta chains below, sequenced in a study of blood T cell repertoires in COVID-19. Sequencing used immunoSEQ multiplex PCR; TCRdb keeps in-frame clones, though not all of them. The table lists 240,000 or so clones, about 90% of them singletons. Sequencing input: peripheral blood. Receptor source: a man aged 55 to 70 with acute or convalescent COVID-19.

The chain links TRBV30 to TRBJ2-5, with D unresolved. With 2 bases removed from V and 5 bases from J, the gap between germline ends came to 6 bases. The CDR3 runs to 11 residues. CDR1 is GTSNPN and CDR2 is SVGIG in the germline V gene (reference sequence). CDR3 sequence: CAWSNIETQYF. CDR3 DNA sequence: TGTGCCTGGAGTAATATTGAGACCCAGTACTTC. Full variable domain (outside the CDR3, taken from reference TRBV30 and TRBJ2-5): SQTIHQWPATLVQPVGSPLSLECTVEGTSNPNLYWYRQAAGRGLQLLFYSVGIGQISSEVPQNLSASRPQDRQFILSSKKLLLSDSGFYLCAWSNIETQYFGPGTRLLVL.

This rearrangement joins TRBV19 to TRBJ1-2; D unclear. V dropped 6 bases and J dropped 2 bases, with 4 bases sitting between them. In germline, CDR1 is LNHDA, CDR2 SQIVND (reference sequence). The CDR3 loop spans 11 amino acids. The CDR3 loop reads CASSRNYGYTF. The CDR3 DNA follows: TGTGCCAGTAGCAGGAACTATGGCTACACCTTC.

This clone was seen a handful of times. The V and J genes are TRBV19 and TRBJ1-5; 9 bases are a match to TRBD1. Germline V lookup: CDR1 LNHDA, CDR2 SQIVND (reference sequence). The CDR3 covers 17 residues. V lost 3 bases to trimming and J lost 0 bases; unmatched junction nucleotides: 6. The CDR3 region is CASSMIGTGISNQPQHF. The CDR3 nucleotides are TGTGCCAGTAGTATGATCGGGACAGGGATTAGCAATCAGCCCCAGCATTTT. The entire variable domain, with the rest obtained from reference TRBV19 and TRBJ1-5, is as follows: DGGITQSPKYLFRKEGQNVTLSCEQNLNHDAMYWYRQDPGQGLRLIYYSQIVNDFQKGDIAEGYSVSREKKESFPLTVTSAQKNPTAFYLCASSMIGTGISNQPQHFGDGTRLSIL.

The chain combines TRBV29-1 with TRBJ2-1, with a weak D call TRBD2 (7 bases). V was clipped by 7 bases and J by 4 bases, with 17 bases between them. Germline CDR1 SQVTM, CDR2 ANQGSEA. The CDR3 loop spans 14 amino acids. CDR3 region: CSAWGGGKYNEQFF. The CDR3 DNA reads TGCAGCGCCTGGGGGGGCGGTAAATACAATGAGCAGTTCTTC.

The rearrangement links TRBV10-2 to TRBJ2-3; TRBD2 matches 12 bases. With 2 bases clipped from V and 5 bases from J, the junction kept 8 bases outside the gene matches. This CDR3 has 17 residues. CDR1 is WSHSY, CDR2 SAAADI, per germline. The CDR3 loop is CASSEITSGRMKDTQYF. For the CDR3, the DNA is TGCGCCAGCAGTGAGATCACTAGCGGGAGGATGAAAGATACGCAGTATTTT.

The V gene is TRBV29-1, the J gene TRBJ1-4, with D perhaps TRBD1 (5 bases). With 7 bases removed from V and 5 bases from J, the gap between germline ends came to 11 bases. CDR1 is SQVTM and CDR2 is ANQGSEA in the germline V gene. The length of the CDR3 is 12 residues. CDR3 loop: CSAGPGNEKLFF. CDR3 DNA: TGCAGCGCTGGCCCAGGGAATGAAAAACTGTTTTTT.

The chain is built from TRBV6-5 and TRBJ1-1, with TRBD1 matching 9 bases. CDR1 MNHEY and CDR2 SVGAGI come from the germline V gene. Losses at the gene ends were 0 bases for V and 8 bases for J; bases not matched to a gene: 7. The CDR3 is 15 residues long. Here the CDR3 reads CASSYSRGQGPEAFF. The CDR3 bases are TGTGCCAGCAGTTACTCGAGGGGACAGGGACCCGAAGCTTTCTTT.

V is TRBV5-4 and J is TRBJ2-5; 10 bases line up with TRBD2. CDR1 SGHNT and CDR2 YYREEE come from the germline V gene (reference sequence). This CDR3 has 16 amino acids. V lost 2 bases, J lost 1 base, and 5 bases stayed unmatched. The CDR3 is CASSLAGGPGQETQYF. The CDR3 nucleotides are TGTGCCAGCAGCTTAGCGGGAGGGCCAGGCCAAGAGACCCAGTACTTC. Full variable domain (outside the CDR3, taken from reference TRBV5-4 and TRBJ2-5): ETGVTQSPTHLIKTRGQQVTLRCSSQSGHNTVSWYQQALGQGPQFIFQYYREEENGRGNFPPRFSGLQFPNYSSELNVNALELDDSALYLCASSLAGGPGQETQYFGPGTRLLVL.

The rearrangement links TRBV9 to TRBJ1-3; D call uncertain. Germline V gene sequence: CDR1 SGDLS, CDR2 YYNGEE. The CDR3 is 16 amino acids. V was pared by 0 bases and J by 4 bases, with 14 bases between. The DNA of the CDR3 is TGTGCCAGCAGCGTAGCGGGTCCGGGTGGGGGAAACACCATATATTTT. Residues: CASSVAGPGGGNTIYF.

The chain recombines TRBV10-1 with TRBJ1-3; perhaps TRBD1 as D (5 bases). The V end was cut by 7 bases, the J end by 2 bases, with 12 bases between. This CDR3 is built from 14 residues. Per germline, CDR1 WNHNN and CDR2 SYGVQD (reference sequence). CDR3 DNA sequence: TGCGCCAGCACCCTGCAGGGAACTGGAAACACCATATATTTT. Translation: CASTLQGTGNTIYF.

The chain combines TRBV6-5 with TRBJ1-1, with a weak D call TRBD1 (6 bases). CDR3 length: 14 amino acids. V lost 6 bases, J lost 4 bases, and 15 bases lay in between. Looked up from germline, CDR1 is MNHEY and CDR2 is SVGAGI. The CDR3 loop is CASSHPAGVTEAFF. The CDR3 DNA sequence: TGTGCCAGCAGCCACCCCGCAGGGGTCACTGAAGCTTTCTTT.

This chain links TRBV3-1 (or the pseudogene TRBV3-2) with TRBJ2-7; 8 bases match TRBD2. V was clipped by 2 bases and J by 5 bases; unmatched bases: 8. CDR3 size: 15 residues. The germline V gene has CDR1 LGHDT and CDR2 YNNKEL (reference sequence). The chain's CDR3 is CASSQTGGPRDEQYF. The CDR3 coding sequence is TGTGCCAGCAGCCAAACGGGAGGGCCAAGGGACGAGCAGTACTTC.

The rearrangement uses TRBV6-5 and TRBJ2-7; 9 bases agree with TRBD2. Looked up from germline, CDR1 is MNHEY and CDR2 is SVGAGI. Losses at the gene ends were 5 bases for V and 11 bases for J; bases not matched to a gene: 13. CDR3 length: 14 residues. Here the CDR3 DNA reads TGTGCCAGCAGTCCCGGGACTAGCTCGTCGGAGGAGTACTTC. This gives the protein CASSPGTSSSEEYF.

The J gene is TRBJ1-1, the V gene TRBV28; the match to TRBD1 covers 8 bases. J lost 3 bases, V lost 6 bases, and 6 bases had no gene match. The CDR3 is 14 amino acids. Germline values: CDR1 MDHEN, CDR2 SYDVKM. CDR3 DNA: TGTGCCAGCAGCAGGGGACAGGCATACACTGAAGCTTTCTTT. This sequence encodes CASSRGQAYTEAFF.

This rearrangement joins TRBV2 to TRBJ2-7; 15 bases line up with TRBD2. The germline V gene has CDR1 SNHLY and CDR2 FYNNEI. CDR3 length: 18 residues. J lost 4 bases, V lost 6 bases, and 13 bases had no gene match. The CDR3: CASSARTSGRAYGYEQYF. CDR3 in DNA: TGTGCCAGCAGCGCCCGGACTAGCGGGAGGGCCTATGGGTACGAGCAGTACTTC.

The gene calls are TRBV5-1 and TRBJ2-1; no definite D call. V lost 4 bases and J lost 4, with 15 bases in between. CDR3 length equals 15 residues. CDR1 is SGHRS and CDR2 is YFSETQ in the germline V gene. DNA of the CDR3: TGCGCCAGCAGCCGAGACGCGGTACTATACAATGAGCAGTTCTTC. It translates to CASSRDAVLYNEQFF.

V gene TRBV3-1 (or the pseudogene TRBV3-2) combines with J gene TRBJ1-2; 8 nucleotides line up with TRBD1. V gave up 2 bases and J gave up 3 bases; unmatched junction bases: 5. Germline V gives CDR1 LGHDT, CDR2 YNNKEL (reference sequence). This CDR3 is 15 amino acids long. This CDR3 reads CASSQFQGADYGYTF. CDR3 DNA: TGTGCCAGCAGCCAATTTCAGGGGGCGGACTATGGCTACACCTTC.

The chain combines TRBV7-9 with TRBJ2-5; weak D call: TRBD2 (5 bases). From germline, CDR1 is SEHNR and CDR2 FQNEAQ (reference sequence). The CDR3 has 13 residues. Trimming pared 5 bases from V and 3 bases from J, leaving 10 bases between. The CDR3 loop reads CASSPTGKETQYF. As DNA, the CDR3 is TGTGCCAGCAGCCCCACCGGGAAAGAGACCCAGTACTTC.

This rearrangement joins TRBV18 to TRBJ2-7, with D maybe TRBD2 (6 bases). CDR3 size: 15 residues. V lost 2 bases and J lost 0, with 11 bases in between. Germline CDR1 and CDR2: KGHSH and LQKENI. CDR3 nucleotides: TGTGCCAGCTCACCAGGCGGGGACGGCTCCTACGAGCAGTACTTC. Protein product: CASSPGGDGSYEQYF.

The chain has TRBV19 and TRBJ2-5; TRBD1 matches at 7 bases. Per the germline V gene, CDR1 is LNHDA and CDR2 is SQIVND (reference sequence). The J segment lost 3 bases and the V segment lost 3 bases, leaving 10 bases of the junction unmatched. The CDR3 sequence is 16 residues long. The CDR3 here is CASSMDRFNLEETQYF. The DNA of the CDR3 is TGTGCCAGTAGTATGGACAGGTTCAACTTGGAAGAGACCCAGTACTTC.

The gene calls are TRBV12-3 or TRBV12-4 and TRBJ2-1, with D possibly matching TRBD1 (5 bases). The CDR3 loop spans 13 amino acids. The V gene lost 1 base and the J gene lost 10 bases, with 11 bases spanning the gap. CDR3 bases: TGTGCCAGCAGTTTAGGGACCACAGGAGAGCAGTTCTTC. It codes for CASSLGTTGEQFF.

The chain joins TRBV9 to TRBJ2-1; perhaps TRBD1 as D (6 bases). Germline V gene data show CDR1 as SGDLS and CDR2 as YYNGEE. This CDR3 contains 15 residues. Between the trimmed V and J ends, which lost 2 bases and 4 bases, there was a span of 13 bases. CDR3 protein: CASSVSGTLYNEQFF. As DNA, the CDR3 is TGTGCCAGCAGCGTCTCCGGGACATTGTACAATGAGCAGTTCTTC.

CDR3 loop: CASSGTGGTEAFF. For the CDR3, the DNA is TGTGCCAGTTCCGGGACAGGGGGCACTGAAGCTTTCTTT. V usage is TRBV19 and J usage is TRBJ1-1, with 11 positions matching TRBD1. Germline-derived CDR1 and CDR2 are LNHDA and SQIVND (reference sequence). Trimming at V came to 8 bases and at J to 4 bases, leaving 3 bases not matched to a gene. The CDR3 spans 13 residues.

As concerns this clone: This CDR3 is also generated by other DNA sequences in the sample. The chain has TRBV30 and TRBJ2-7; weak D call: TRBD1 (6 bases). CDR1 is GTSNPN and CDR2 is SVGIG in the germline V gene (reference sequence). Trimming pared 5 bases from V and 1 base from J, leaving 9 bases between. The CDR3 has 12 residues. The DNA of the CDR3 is TGTGCCTGGGGCAGGGGTTCCTACGAGCAGTACTTC. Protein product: CAWGRGSYEQYF.

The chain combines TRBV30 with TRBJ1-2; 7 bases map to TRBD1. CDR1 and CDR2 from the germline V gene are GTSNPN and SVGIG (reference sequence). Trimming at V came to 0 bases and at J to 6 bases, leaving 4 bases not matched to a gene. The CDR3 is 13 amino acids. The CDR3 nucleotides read TGTGCCTGGAGTGTACTCACAGGGGATGGCTACACCTTC. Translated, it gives CAWSVLTGDGYTF.

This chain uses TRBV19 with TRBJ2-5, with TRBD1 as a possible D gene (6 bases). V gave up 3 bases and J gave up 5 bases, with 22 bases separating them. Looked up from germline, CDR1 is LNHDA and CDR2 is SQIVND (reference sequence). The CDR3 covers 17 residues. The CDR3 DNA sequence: TGTGCCAGTAGTATGACCGGACAGTCCCTCGGTGGGGAGACCCAGTACTTC. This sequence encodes CASSMTGQSLGGETQYF.

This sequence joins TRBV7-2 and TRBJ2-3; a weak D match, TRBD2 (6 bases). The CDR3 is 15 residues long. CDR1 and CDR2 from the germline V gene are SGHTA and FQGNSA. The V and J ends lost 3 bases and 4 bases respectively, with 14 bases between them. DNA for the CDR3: TGTGCCAGCAGCTTTGGCGGGATTGAACCAGATACGCAGTATTTT. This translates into CASSFGGIEPDTQYF.

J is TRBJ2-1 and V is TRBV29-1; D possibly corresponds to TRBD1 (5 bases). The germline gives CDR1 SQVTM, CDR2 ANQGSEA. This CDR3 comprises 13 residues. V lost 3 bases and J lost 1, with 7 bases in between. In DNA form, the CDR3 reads TGCAGCGTTGACGCAGGGTCCTACAATGAGCAGTTCTTC. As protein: CSVDAGSYNEQFF.